The 6 T cell receptor beta chains in this list originate from one sample, sequenced in a study of patients and donors after allogeneic stem cell transplantation. From the RT-PCR reads, TCRdb called clonotypes with MiXCR, one entry per CDR3 protein. The repertoire holds around 160,000 distinct CDR3 sequences, with roughly 31% as singletons. Material: blood, either unsorted or a sorted T cell fraction (not recorded which). The receptors stem from a human donor who was either an allogeneic HSCT recipient or a stem cell or donor lymphocyte infusion donor (not recorded which). It is not recorded whose cells these are; they may come from a transplant donor.

This clonotype was detected a few times. The V call is TRBV18, the J call TRBJ2-2; D perhaps matches TRBD1 (6 bases). Per the germline V gene, CDR1 is KGHSH and CDR2 is LQKENI. The V end was cut by 3 bases, the J end by 0 bases, with 8 bases between. The CDR3 totals 15 residues. CDR3 loop: CASSPRTANTGELFF. The CDR3 nucleotides read TGTGCCAGCTCACCGAGGACAGCGAACACCGGGGAGCTGTTTTTT.

This clonotype appeared a few times. The chain employs TRBV11-2 and TRBJ1-2, with a possible D match to TRBD1 (6 bases). V lost 1 base and J 7 bases, leaving 13 bases between the germline ends. The CDR3 extends over 14 amino acids. Germline V CDR1 and CDR2: SGHAT, FQNNGV. The CDR3 is CASSLAPGAGGYTF. CDR3 DNA sequence: TGTGCCAGCAGCTTAGCTCCGGGGGCCGGTGGCTACACCTTC.

The sample holds many counts of this clonotype. The chain has TRBV20-1 and TRBJ1-2; TRBD1 aligns across 9 bases. V lost 1 base to trimming and J lost 8 bases; unmatched junction nucleotides: 20. Looked up from germline, CDR1 is DFQATT and CDR2 is SNEGSKA (reference sequence). This CDR3 has 18 residues. CDR3 nucleotide sequence: TGCAGTGCTAGAGCCATGAAGGGACAGGGAGATTCCCCCAGGGGCTACACCTTC. It is translated as CSARAMKGQGDSPRGYTF.

This clonotype turned up a few times. This chain uses TRBV9 with TRBJ2-1; D is possibly TRBD2 (5 bases). This CDR3 has 18 residues. Trimming pared 0 bases from V and 0 bases from J, leaving 16 bases between. Germline V gives CDR1 SGDLS, CDR2 YYNGEE. In nucleotides, the CDR3 is TGTGCCAGCAGCGTAGTAGGCCAACGGGGAAGCTCCTACAATGAGCAGTTCTTC. Amino acid sequence: CASSVVGQRGSSYNEQFF.

The rearrangement links TRBV7-9 to TRBJ2-5, with 8 bases lining up with TRBD1. The germline V gene has CDR1 SEHNR and CDR2 FQNEAQ (reference sequence). The junction had 6 bases not matched to a gene; V was cut back by 0 bases and J by 3 bases. This CDR3 region has 16 residues. CDR3 region: CASSLAFGQGEETQYF. Here the CDR3 DNA reads TGTGCCAGCAGCTTAGCGTTTGGACAGGGCGAAGAGACCCAGTACTTC.

This clonotype has just a few counts. The chain couples TRBV20-1 to TRBJ2-3, with 12 bases fitting TRBD2. This CDR3 is 13 amino acids long. V lost 7 bases, J lost 5 bases, and 4 bases stayed unmatched. Germline V gene lookup returns CDR1 DFQATT and CDR2 SNEGSKA (reference sequence). CDR3 nucleotide sequence: TGCAGTGAACTGGGACTAGCGGGAGATACGCAGTATTTT. Translation: CSELGLAGDTQYF.